This T cell receptor (beta chain) was sequenced for a study of T-cell reconstitution after alpha-beta-depleted transplantation in children. Study-wide results and limits: By about two months after transplant, alpha-beta T cells reportedly arose from several hundred graft clones that had expanded.

Researchers prepared the TCRbeta library using unique molecular identifiers, the study reports. Via MiXCR, TCRdb re-called the PCR reads, giving one row per CDR3 protein. The data hold about 830,000 distinct CDR3 sequences, with roughly 15% observed a single time. On this clonotype: Its antigen is undetermined.

The CDR3 has 15 residues. Between the trimmed V and J ends, which lost 8 bases and 8 bases, there was a span of 23 bases. V is TRBV12-3 or TRBV12-4 and J is TRBJ2-3, with D possibly matching TRBD1 (5 bases). Sequenced material: PBMCs, mostly from graft donor cells, taken 360 days after TCRalphabeta/CD19-depleted stem cell transplant. The sequence was collected from a male patient younger than 18 who had a stem cell transplant for acute lymphoblastic leukemia, so the T cells may come from the graft donor. The CDR3 region is CASRKHRSFSGTQYF. The CDR3, as DNA: TGTGCCAGCCGGAAGCACAGGAGTTTTAGTGGTACGCAGTATTTT.